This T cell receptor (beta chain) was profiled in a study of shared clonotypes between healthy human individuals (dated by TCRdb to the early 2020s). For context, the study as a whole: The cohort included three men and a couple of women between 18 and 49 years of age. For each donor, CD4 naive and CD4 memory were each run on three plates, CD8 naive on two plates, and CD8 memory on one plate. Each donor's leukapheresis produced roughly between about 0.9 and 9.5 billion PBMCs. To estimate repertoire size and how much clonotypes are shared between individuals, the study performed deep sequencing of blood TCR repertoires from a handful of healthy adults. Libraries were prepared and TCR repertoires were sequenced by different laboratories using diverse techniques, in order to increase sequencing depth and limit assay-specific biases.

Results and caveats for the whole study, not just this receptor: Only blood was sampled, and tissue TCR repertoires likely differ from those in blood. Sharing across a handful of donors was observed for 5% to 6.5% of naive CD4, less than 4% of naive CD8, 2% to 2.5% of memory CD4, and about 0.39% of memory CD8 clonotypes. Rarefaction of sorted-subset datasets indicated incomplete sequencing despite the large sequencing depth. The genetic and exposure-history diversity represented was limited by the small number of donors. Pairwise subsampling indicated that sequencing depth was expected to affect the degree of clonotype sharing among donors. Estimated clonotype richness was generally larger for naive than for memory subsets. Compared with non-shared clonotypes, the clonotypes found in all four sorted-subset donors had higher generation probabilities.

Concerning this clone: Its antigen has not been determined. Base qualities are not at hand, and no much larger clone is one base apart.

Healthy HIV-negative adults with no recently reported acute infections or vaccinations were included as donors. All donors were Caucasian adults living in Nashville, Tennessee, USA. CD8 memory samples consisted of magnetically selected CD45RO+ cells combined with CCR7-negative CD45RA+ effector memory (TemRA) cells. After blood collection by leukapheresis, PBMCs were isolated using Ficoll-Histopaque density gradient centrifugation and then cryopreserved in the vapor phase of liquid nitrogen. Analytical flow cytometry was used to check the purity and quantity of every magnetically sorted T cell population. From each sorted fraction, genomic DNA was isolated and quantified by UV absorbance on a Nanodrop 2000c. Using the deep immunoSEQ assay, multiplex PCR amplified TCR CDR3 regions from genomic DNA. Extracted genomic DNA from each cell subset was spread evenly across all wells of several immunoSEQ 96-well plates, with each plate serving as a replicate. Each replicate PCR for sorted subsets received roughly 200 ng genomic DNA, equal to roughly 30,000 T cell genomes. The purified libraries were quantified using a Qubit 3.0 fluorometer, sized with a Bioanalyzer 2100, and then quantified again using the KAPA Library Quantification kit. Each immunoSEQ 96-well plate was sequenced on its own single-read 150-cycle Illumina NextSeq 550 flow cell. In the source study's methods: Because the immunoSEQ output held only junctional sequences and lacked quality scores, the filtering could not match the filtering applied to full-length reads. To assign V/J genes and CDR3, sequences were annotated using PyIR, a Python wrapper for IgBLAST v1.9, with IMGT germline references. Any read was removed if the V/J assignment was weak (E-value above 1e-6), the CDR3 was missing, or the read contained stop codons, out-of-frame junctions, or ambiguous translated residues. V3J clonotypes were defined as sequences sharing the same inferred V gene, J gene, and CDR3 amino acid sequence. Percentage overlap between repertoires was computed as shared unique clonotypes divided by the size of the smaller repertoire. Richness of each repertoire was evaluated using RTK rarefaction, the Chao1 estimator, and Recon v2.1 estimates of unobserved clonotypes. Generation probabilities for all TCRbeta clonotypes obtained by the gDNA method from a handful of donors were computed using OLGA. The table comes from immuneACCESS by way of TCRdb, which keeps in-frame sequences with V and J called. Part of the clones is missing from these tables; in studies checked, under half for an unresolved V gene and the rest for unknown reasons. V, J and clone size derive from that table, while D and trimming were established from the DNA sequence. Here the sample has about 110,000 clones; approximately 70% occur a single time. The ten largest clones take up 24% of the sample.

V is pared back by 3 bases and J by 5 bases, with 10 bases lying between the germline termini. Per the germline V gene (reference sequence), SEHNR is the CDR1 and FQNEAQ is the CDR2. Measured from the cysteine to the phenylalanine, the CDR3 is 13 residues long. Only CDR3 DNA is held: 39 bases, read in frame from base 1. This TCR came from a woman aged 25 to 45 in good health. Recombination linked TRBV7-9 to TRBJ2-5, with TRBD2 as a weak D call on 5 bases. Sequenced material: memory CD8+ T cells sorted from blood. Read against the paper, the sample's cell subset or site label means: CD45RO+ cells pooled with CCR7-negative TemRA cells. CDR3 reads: CASSLGWEETQYF. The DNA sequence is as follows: TGTGCCAGCAGCTTGGGGTGGGAGGAGACCCAGTACTTC.